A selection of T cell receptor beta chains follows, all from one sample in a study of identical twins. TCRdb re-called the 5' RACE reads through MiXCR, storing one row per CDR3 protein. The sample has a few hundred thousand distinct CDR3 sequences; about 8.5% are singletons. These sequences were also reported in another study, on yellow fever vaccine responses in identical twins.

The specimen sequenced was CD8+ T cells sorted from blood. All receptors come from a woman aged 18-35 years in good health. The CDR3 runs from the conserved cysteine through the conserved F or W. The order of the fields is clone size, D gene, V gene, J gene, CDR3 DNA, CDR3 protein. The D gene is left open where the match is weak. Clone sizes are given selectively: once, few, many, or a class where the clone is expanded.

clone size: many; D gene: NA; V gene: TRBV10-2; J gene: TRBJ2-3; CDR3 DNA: TGCGCCAGCAGTGACCAACAGGGACGTACGCAGTATTTT; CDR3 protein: CASSDQQGRTQYF
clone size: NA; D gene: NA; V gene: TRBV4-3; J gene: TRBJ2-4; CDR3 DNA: TGCGCCAGCAGCCAAGATTTGGGGCTAGCCAAAAACATTCAGTACTTC; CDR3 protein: CASSQDLGLAKNIQYF
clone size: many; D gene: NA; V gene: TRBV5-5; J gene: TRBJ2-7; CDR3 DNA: TGTGCCAGCAGCCCGCCGACGAGCAGAGCCTTTTACGAGCAGTACTTC; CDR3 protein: CASSPPTSRAFYEQYF
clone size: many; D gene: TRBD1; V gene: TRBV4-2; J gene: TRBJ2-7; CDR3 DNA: TGTGCCAGCAGCCAAGCCGGGACAGTCTCCTACGAGCAGTACTTC; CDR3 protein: CASSQAGTVSYEQYF
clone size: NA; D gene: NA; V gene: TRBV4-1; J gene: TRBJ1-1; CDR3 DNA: TGCGCCAGCAGCCAACCGGGGGGGTTTAACACTGAAGCTTTCTTT; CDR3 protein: CASSQPGGFNTEAFF
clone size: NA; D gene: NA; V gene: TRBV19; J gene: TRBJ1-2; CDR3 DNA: TGTGCCAGTAGTATAGATCTCGCCGGCCCGTTTGATGGCTACACCTTC; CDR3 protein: CASSIDLAGPFDGYTF
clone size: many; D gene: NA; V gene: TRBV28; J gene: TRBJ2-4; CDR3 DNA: TGTGCCAGCACGTCTCCGCCCCAGGGGGCCAAAAACATTCAGTACTTC; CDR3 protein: CASTSPPQGAKNIQYF
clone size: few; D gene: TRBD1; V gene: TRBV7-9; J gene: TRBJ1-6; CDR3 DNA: TGTGCCAGCAGCCCAAAGACAGGGGATGGGACACCCCTCCACTTT; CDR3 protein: CASSPKTGDGTPLHF
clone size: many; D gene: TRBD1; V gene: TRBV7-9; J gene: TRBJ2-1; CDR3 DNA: TGTGCCAGCAGCACGGCACAGGGGAATGAGCAGTTCTTC; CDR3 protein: CASSTAQGNEQFF
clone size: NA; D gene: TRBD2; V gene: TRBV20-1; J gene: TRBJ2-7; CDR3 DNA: TGCAGTGCTAGAAATCTGCTAGCGGGGCCCTACGAGCAGTACTTC; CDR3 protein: CSARNLLAGPYEQYF
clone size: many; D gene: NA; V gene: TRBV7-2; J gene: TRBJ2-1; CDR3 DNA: TGTGCCAGCAGCTTGATTAATGAGCAGTTCTTC; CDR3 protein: CASSLINEQFF
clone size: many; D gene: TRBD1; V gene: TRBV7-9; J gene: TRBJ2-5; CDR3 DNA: TGTGCCAGCAGCTTTATCTACCAGACAGGGGAAGAGTTC; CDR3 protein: CASSFIYQTGEEF
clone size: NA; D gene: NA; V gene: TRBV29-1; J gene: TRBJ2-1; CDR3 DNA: TGCAGCGTCCCCGAGGGGGTGCGGAACTACAATGAGCAGTTCTTC; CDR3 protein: CSVPEGVRNYNEQFF
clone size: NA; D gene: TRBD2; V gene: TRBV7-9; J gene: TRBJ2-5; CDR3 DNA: TGTGCCAGCAGCTCTGGACTAGCGGGGGCAACCCAAGAGACCCAGTACTTC; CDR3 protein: CASSSGLAGATQETQYF
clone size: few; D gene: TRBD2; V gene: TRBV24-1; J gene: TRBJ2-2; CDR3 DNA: TGTGCCACCAGTGATATTAGACTAGCGGGAGACCACACCGGGGAGCTGTTTTTT; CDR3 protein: CATSDIRLAGDHTGELFF
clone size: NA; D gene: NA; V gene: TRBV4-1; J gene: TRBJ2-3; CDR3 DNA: TGCGCCAGCAGCCAAGGGGACGTAGATACGCAGTATTTT; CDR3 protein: CASSQGDVDTQYF
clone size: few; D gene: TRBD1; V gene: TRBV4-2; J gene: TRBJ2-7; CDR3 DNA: TGTGCCAGCAGCAATACCGGGACAGGGGGTTCCTACGAGCAGTACTTC; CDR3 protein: CASSNTGTGGSYEQYF
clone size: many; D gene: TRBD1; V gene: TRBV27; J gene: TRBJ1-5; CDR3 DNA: TGTGCCAGCAGTTTGACAGGGTACAATCAGCCCCAGCATTTT; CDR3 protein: CASSLTGYNQPQHF
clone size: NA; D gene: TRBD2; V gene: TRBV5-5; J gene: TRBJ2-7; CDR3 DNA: TGTGCCAGCAGTTTGTTAGCGGGTTCGGCCTACGAGCAGTACTTC; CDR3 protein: CASSLLAGSAYEQYF
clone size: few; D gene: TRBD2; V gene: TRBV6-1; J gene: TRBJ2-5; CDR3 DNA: TGTGCCAGCTCGATCGAGACTAGCGGGGGCCAAGAGACCCAGTACTTC; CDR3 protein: CASSIETSGGQETQYF
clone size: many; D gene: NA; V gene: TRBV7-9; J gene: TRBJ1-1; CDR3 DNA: TGTGCCAGCAGCTTTGACATATTGAACACTGAAGCTTTCTTT; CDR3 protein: CASSFDILNTEAFF
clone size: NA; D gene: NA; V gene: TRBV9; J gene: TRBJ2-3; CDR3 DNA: TGTGCCAGCAGCCCCACCGCTAGAGGATCAGATACGCAGTATTTT; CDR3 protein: CASSPTARGSDTQYF
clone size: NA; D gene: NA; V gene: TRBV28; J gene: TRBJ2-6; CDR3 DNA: TGTGCCAGCAGCCTCTTTGGGGCCAACGTCCTGACTTTC; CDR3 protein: CASSLFGANVLTF
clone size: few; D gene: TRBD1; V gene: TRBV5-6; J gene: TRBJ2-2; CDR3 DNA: TGTGCCAGCAGCTCCGGGACAGAGGGTTACACCGGGGAGCTGTTTTTT; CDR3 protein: CASSSGTEGYTGELFF
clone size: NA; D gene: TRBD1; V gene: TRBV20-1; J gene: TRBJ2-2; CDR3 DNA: TGCAGTGCCAGAGATTTCAGGGGGACACCCGGGGAGCTGTTTTTT; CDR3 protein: CSARDFRGTPGELFF
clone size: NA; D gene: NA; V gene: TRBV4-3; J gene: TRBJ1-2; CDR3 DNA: TGCGCCAGCAGCCAAGATGACGGAGCTAACTATGGCTACACCTTC; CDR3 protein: CASSQDDGANYGYTF
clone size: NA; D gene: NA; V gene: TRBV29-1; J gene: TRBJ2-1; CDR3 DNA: TGCAGCGTTGACTTCGGGAGAGGGCAGTTCTTC; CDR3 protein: CSVDFGRGQFF